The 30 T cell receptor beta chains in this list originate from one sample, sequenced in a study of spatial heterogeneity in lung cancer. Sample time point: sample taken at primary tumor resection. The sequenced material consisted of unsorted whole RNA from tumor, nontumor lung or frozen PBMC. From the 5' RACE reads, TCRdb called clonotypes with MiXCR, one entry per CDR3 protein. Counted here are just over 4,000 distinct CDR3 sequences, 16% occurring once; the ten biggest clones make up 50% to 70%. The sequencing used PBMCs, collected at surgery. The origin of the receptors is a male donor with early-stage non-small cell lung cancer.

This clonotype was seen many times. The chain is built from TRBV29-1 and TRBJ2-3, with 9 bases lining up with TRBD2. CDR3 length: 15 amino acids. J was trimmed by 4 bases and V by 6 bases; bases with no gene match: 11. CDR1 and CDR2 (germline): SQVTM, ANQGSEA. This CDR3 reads CSVERAGGPPDTQYF. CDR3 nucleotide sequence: TGCAGCGTCGAAAGAGCGGGAGGACCCCCAGATACGCAGTATTTT.

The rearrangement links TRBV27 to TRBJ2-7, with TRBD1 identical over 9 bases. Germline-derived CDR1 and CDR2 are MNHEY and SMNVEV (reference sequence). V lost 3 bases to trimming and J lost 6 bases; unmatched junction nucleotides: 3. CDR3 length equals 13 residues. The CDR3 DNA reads TGTGCCAGCAGTTTGGACAGGGGTGGCGAGCAGTACTTC. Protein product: CASSLDRGGEQYF.

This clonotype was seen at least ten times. CDR3 sequence: CSVAQGGDEQYF. Written as DNA, the CDR3 is TGCAGCGTTGCGCAAGGGGGCGACGAGCAGTACTTC. This chain links TRBV29-1 with TRBJ2-7; 7 bases agree with TRBD1. V shed 4 bases, J shed 5 bases, and the junction held 5 bases outside the gene matches. CDR3 length: 12 amino acids. CDR1 and CDR2 (germline): SQVTM, ANQGSEA.

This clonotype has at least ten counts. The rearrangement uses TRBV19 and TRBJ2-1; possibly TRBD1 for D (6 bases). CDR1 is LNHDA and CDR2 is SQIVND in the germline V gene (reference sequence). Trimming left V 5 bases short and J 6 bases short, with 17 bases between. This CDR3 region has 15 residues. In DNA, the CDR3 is TGTGCCAGTAGTTGGCAACAGGGCAATGGCAATGAGCAGTTCTTC. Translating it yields CASSWQQGNGNEQFF.

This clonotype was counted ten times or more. The CDR3 protein is CASSSADRVINYEQYF. DNA of the CDR3: TGTGCCAGCAGTTCCGCGGACAGGGTGATCAACTACGAGCAGTACTTC. The chain combines TRBV6-2 or TRBV6-3 with TRBJ2-7, with 8 bases fitting TRBD1. This CDR3 has 16 amino acids. Looked up from germline, CDR1 is MNHEY and CDR2 is SVGEGT. J was trimmed by 3 bases and V by 4 bases; bases with no gene match: 11.

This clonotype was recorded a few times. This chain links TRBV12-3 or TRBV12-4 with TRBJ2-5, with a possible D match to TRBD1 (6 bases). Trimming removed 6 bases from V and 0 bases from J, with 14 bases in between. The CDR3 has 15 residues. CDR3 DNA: TGTGCCAGCAGCTCAGGGGTGAGGTACCAAGAGACCCAGTACTTC. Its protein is CASSSGVRYQETQYF.

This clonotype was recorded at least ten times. CDR3 bases: TGTGCCAGCAGCTCCCAGGAGAGTACCGAGCAGTACTTC. As protein: CASSSQESTEQYF. The chain has TRBV7-8 and TRBJ2-7; D remains unclear. V was pared by 4 bases and J by 6 bases, with 13 bases between. This CDR3 has 13 amino acids. CDR1 SGHVS and CDR2 FQNEAQ come from the germline V gene.

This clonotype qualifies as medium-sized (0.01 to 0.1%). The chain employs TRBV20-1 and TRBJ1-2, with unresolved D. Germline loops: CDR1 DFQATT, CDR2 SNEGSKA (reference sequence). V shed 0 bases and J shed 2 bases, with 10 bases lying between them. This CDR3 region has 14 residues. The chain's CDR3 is CSARDARWNYGYTF. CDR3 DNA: TGCAGTGCTAGAGATGCGAGGTGGAACTATGGCTACACCTTC.

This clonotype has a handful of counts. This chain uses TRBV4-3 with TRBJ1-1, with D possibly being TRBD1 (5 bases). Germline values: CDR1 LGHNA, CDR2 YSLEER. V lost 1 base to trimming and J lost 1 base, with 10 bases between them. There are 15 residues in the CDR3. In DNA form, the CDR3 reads TGCGCCAGCAGCCAAGCAGGGTTCACGAACACTGAAGCTTTCTTT. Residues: CASSQAGFTNTEAFF.

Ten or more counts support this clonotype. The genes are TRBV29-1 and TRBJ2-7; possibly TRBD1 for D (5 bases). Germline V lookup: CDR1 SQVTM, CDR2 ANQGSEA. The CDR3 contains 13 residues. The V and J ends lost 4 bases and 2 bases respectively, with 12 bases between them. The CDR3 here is CSVAGLGPYEQYF. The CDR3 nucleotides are TGCAGCGTTGCTGGTTTGGGGCCCTACGAGCAGTACTTC.

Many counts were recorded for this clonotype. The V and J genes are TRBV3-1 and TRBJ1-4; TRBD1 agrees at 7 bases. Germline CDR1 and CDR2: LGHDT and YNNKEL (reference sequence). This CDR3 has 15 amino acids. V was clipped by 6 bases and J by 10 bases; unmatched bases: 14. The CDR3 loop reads CASSFSTGLLRKLFF. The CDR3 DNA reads TGTGCCAGCAGTTTTTCGACAGGGCTATTGAGAAAACTGTTTTTT.

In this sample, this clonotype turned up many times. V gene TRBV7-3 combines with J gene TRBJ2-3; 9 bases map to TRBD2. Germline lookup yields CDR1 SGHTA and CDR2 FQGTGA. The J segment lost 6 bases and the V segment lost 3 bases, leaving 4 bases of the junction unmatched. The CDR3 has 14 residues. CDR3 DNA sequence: TGTGCCAGCAGCTTTAGCGGGGGCGGCGATACGCAGTATTTT. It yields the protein CASSFSGGGDTQYF.

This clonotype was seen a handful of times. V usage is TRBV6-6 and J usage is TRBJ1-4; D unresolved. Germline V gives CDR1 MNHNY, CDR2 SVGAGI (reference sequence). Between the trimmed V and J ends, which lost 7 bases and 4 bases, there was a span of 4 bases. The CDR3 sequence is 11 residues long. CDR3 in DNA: TGTGCCAGCACGCTTAATGAAAAACTGTTTTTT. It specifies CASTLNEKLFF.

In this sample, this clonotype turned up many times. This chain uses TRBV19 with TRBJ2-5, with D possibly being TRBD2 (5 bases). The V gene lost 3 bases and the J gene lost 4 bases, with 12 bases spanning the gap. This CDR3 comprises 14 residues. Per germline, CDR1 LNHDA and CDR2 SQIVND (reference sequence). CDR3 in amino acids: CASSIALVSETQYF. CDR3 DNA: TGTGCCAGTAGTATTGCACTAGTTTCAGAGACCCAGTACTTC.

The DNA for the CDR3 is TGTGCCAGCAGCCAAGAGGGGGACCAAGAGACCCAGTACTTC. Encoded protein: CASSQEGDQETQYF. The V gene is TRBV13, the J gene TRBJ2-5, with D possibly TRBD1 on 6 matching bases. From germline, CDR1 is PRHDT and CDR2 FYEKMQ (reference sequence). CDR3 length equals 14 residues. V dropped 5 bases and J dropped 0 bases, with 10 bases sitting between them.

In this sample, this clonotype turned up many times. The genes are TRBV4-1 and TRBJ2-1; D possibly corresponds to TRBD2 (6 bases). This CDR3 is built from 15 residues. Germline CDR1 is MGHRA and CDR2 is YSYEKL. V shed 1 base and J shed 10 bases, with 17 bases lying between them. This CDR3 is CASSQGRRERREQFF. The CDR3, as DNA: TGCGCCAGCAGCCAAGGGCGCCGGGAGCGGAGGGAGCAGTTCTTC.

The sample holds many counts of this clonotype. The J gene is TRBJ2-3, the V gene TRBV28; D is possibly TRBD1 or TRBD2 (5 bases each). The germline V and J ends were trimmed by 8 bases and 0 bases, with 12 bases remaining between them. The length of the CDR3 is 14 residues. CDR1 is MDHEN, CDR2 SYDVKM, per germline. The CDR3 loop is CASSDGASTDTQYF. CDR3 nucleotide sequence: TGTGCCAGCTCGGACGGGGCTAGCACAGATACGCAGTATTTT. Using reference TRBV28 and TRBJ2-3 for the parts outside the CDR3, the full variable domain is DVKVTQSSRYLVKRTGEKVFLECVQDMDHENMFWYRQDPGLGLRLIYFSYDVKMKEKGDIPEGYSVSREKKERFSLILESASTNQTSMYLCASSDGASTDTQYFGPGTRLTVL.

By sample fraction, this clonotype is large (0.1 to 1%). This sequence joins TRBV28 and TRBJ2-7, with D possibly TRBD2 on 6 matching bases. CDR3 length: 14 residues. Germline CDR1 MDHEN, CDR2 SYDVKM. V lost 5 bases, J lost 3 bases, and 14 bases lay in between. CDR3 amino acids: CASSPIPGDYEQYF. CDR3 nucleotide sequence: TGTGCCAGCAGTCCCATCCCGGGGGACTACGAGCAGTACTTC.

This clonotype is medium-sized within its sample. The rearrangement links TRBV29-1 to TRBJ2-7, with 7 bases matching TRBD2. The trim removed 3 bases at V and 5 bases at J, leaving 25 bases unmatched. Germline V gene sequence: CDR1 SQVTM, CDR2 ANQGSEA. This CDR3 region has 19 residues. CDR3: CSVDGRERGGAVPGDEQYF. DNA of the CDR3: TGCAGCGTTGATGGGCGGGAGCGAGGAGGGGCGGTACCCGGGGACGAGCAGTACTTC.

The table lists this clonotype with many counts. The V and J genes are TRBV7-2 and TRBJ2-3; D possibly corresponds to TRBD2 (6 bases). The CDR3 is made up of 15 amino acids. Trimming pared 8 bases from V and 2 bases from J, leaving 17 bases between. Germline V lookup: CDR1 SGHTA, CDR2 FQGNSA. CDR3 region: CASGLTGLPTDTQYF. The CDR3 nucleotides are TGTGCCAGCGGCCTTACGGGACTCCCCACAGATACGCAGTATTTT.

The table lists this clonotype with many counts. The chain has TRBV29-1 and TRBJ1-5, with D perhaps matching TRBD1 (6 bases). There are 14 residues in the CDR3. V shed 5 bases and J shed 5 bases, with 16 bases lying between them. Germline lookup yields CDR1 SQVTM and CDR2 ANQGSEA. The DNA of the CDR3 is TGCAGCGTTATCGAACAGGGAGGCCATCAGCCCCAGCATTTT. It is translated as CSVIEQGGHQPQHF.

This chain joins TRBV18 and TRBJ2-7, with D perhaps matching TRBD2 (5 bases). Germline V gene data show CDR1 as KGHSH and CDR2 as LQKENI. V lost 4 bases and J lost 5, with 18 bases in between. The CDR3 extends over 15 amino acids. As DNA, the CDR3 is TGTGCCAGCTCACTACCGGGTGGGAGAGGCAACGAGCAGTACTTC. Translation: CASSLPGGRGNEQYF.

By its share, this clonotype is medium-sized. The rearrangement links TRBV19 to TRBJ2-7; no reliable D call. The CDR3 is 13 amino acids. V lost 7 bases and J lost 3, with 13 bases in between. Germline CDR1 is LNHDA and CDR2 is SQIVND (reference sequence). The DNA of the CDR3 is TGTGCCAGTACCCAATCAGTGAGCTACGAGCAGTACTTC. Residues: CASTQSVSYEQYF.

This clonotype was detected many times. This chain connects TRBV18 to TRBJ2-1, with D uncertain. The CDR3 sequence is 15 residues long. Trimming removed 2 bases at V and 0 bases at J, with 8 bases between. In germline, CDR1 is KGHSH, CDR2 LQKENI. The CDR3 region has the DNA TGTGCCAGCTCACCAGTGGGGTACTCCTACAATGAGCAGTTCTTC. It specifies CASSPVGYSYNEQFF.

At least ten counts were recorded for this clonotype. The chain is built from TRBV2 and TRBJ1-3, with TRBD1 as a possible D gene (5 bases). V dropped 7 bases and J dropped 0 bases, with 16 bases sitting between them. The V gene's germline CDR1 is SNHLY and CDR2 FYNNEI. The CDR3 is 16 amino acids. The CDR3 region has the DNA TGTGCCAGCAAAGGGACGTATAGGAGCTCTGGAAACACCATATATTTT. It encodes CASKGTYRSSGNTIYF.

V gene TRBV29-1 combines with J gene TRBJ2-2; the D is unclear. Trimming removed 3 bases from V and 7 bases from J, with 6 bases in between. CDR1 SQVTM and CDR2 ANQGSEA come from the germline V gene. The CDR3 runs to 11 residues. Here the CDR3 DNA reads TGCAGCGTTGAGTATGACGGGGAGCTGTTTTTT. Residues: CSVEYDGELFF.

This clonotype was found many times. CDR3 sequence: CASTVLAGEETQYF. The DNA of the CDR3 is TGTGCCAGCACCGTACTAGCGGGGGAGGAGACCCAGTACTTC. V gene TRBV7-8 combines with J gene TRBJ2-5; 11 bases match TRBD2. The germline CDR1 and CDR2 sequences are SGHVS and FQNEAQ. The CDR3 extends over 14 amino acids. V dropped 7 bases and J dropped 5; count of bases not matched to a gene: 6.

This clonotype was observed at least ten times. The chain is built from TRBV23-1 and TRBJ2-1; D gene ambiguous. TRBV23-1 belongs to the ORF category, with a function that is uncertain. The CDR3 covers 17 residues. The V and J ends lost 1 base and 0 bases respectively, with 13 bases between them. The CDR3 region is CASSQYWSKSSYNEQFF. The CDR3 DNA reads TGCGCCAGCAGTCAATACTGGTCGAAAAGCTCCTACAATGAGCAGTTCTTC.

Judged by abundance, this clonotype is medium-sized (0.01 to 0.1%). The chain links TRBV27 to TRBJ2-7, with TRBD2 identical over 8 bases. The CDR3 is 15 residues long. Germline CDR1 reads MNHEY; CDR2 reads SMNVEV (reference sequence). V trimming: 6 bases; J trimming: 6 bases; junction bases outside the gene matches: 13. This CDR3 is CASRLFPGLVAEQYF. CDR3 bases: TGTGCCAGCAGGCTTTTTCCGGGACTAGTTGCCGAGCAGTACTTC.

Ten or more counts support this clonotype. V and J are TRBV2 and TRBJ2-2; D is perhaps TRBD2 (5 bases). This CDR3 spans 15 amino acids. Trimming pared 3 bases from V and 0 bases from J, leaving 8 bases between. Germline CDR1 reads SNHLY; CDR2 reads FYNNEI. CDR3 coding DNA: TGTGCCAGCAGTGATGGGAGTTCGAACACCGGGGAGCTGTTTTTT. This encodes CASSDGSSNTGELFF.